The sequence of this TCR beta chain was determined in a study of monozygotic twins with inflammatory bowel disease. The CDR3 is 18 amino acids. Germline values: CDR1 SGHRS, CDR2 YFSETQ. Following a re-call of the 5' RACE reads, TCRdb has one entry per CDR3 protein and lacks DNA. This listing includes around 190,000 distinct CDR3 sequences. The chain employs TRBV5-1 and TRBJ2-1; the TCRdb call, TRBD1, lacks DNA for checking. Sequenced: blood. The clonotype originates from a human donor with ulcerative colitis or Crohn's disease, or a healthy co-twin of an affected twin (not recorded which). CDR3 region: CASSFPSDRESSYNEQFF.